Listed below are T cell receptor beta chains from one sample, sequenced in a study of T cells in Graves' hyperthyroidism and ophthalmopathy. TCRdb used MiXCR to reprocess the multiplex PCR reads, holding one entry per CDR3 protein. The top ten hold approximately 10% of the sample, which has hundreds of thousands of distinct CDR3 sequences, less than 15% seen once. The specimen was blood. These receptors all come from a woman aged 18-35 years with Graves' hyperthyroidism. The CDR3 runs from the conserved cysteine through the conserved F or W. The D gene is left open where the match is weak. Rows may omit the clone size; those that give it use once, few, many or a size class.

.,TRBJ1-1,TRBV6-5,.,TGTGCCAGCAGTACGGGACGCTATGAAGCTTTCTTT,CASSTGRYEAFF
many,TRBJ2-2,TRBV12-5,TRBD2,TGTGCTAGTGGTTTCTTCGGACTAGCGGCAAACACCGGGGAGCTGTTTTTT,CASGFFGLAANTGELFF
.,TRBJ2-2,TRBV4-1,TRBD2,TGCGCCAGCAGCCAAATCTTAGCGGGAGGAGCCGGGGAGCTGTTTTTT,CASSQILAGGAGELFF
many,TRBJ2-1,TRBV30,TRBD2,TGTGCCTGGTCCGTCGGGAGCGGGAGCCGGGGGGAGCAGTTCTTC,CAWSVGSGSRGEQFF
.,TRBJ2-7,TRBV28,.,TGTGCCAGCACCCACCCGGCTAGCGCCTACTACGAGCAGTACTTC,CASTHPASAYYEQYF
few,TRBJ2-7,TRBV11-2,.,TGTGCCAGCAGCGAAGGGACCGCCCGAGGGGAGCAGTACTTC,CASSEGTARGEQYF
few,TRBJ2-7,TRBV15,.,TGTGCCACCAGCAGAGATCGACAGGCTTACGAGCAGTACTTC,CATSRDRQAYEQYF
many,TRBJ1-1,TRBV15,.,TGTGCCACCTCGGCAGGACGTAACACTGAAGCTTTCTTT,CATSAGRNTEAFF
few,TRBJ2-2,TRBV7-9,.,TGTGCCAGCAGCTTAACGGGTAGCCACACCGGGGAGCTGTTTTTT,CASSLTGSHTGELFF
few,TRBJ2-1,TRBV27,.,TGTGCCAGCAGAGGGATACGGGGTATTACGAATGAGCAGTTCTTC,CASRGIRGITNEQFF
.,TRBJ2-1,TRBV6-2/TRBV6-3,.,TGTGCCAGCAGTTATAGAACGATAGGCAGACATGAGCAGTTCTTC,CASSYRTIGRHEQFF
.,TRBJ2-7,TRBV3-1,.,TGTGCCAGCAGCCAAGATTGGGCTGGAGACAGCCACTACGAGCAGTACTTC,CASSQDWAGDSHYEQYF
few,TRBJ1-5,TRBV28,.,TGTGCCACCGGCGAGAGTGCCTACAATCAGCCCCAGCATTTT,CATGESAYNQPQHF
few,TRBJ1-3,TRBV6-1,.,TGTGCCAGCAGCCCCGGGACGGTGGCTCGTCTTCCTTCTAGAAACACCATATATTTT,CASSPGTVARLPSRNTIYF
.,TRBJ2-7,TRBV19,.,TGTGCCAGTAGTGATCTTAACTACGAGCAGTACTTC,CASSDLNYEQYF
few,TRBJ2-3,TRBV7-3,TRBD2,TGTGCCAGCAGCGCGGCTAGCGGGACGGGCACAGATACGCAGTATTTT,CASSAASGTGTDTQYF
many,TRBJ2-1,TRBV20-1,TRBD2,TGCAGTGCTAGCGGTCTAGCGGGAGGTCCTATCTCCTACAATGAGCAGTTCTTC,CSASGLAGGPISYNEQFF
few,TRBJ2-2,TRBV6-2/TRBV6-3,.,TGTGCCAGCAGGCCCCTAGGAAGGACTACCGGGGAGCTGTTTTTT,CASRPLGRTTGELFF
many,TRBJ1-5,TRBV7-2,.,TGTGCCAGCAGCCCCGAGGGAGGGAAGGATCAGCCCCAGCATTTT,CASSPEGGKDQPQHF
many,TRBJ1-1,TRBV30,.,TGTGCCTGGGCCTGGTGGGGGGTGAACACTGAAGCTTTCTTT,CAWAWWGVNTEAFF
many,TRBJ2-3,TRBV18,TRBD2,TGTGCCAGCTCACCCTGGCTAGCGGGAATCACAGATACGCAGTATTTT,CASSPWLAGITDTQYF
many,TRBJ2-3,TRBV27,TRBD2,TGTGCCAGCAGTCGTAGCGGGAGCATCACAGATACGCAGTATTTT,CASSRSGSITDTQYF
.,TRBJ2-1,TRBV20-1,TRBD2,TGCAGTGCTAGAGATCTCACTAGCGGGAGCATTATACATGAGCAGTTCTTC,CSARDLTSGSIIHEQFF
many,TRBJ2-7,TRBV11-1,TRBD1,TGTGCCAGCGGGGACAGGGGCTACGAGCAGTACTTC,CASGDRGYEQYF